This TCR beta chain was sequenced in a study of T cell responses to AZD1222 COVID-19 vaccine. Overall study context: Second-dose timings of about 4 or about 12 weeks were pooled. Study-level points and caveats: Most donors were white British, females outnumbered males, and clonal diversity was possibly underestimated.

Comments on this clone: The antigen is not known.

Trimming took 4 bases from V and 4 from J, leaving 11 bases between them. This CDR3 has 14 residues. CDR1 ENHRY and CDR2 SYGVKD come from the germline V gene. The table came from immunoSEQ multiplex PCR; TCRdb's copy has only in-frame clones and leaves some out. The table shows 95,000 to 110,000 clones, with around 91% occurring only once. The chain employs TRBV10-3 and TRBJ1-5; a weak D match, TRBD1 (6 bases). Sample: peripheral blood, taken on day 0 of AZD1222 vaccination. The clonotype was recovered from an adult in good health. The CDR3 DNA reads as TGTGCCATCAGTGGGGACATGATAAATCAGCCCCAGCATTTT. Amino acids: CAISGDMINQPQHF.